The rows below give T cell receptor beta chains drawn from one sample of a study of shared clonotypes between healthy human individuals. Sequenced by immunoSEQ multiplex PCR; TCRdb stores in-frame clones only, minus some. The sample has roughly 2,000,000 clones, 80% to 95% seen once. Sequencing input: naive CD8+ T cells from PBMCs. All receptors derive from a man aged 18-30 years in good health. Some clones in this sample may be carry-over from other donors' samples. Both conserved end residues are part of each CDR3. A D gene is named only where the DNA matches it firmly. The listing skips clone size in some rows; elsewhere it reads once, few, many or a size class.

v_call clone_size d_call cdr3_aa
TRBV7-9 NA NA CASSFYLGLLNTEAFF
TRBV18 once TRBD1 CASSPGQGYYEQYF
TRBV15 NA NA CATADRRYEQYF
TRBV11-2 NA NA CASSIPSPTHYEQYF
TRBV5-6 NA TRBD1 CASTVQGFEAFF
TRBV7-6 once NA CASSLAPPRPSGSTDTQYF
TRBV4-1 NA TRBD1 CASSQGDRGKVYEQYF
TRBV5-4 NA TRBD2 CASRLGTSGSLSEQYF
TRBV29-1 NA TRBD2 CSVEWKLAGESSYEQYF
TRBV28 NA TRBD2 CASTKGLAANNEQFF
TRBV4-2 NA NA CASSQELWDFNQPQHF
TRBV7-2 NA TRBD2 CASRILAGYDEQFF
TRBV30 NA NA CAWSFSNAGQETQYF
TRBV13 NA NA CASSPASTDTQYF
TRBV30 NA TRBD2 CAWGRLAGMTDTQYF
TRBV7-9 NA NA CASSSSRASYEQYF
TRBV5-8 NA TRBD1 CASTAGTVSNQPQHF
TRBV4-3 NA NA CASSQDWTSRQPQHF
TRBV6-1 NA NA CASPRAGPTDTQYF
TRBV28 NA NA CASSPLGVPRDTEAFF
TRBV4-1 NA NA CASSQEGSYNEQFF
TRBV27 once NA CASSLFPVQETQYF
TRBV10-3 NA NA CAISEVQGTEAFF